This T cell receptor (beta chain) was obtained from a study of beta chain features in type 1 diabetes. cDNA synthesis used the whole RNA isolate, giving expressed TCRB sequences. Measured with immunoSEQ multiplex PCR; TCRdb has only the in-frame clones, and not every one. Of under 800,000 clones in the sample, about 16% were seen once. This CDR3 is 11 amino acids long. Germline V gene data show CDR1 as MDHEN and CDR2 as SYDVKM. The germline V and J ends were trimmed by 6 bases and 1 base, with 3 bases remaining between them. This clone showed up just a few times. Its antigen is as yet unknown. Other DNA sequences of this sample code for an identical CDR3. Sorted populations were all over 98% pure. Findings of the study overall: The VDJ junctions of type 1 diabetes patients carried fewer insertions and more deletions. Resolution of whether HLA type affects TCRB rearrangement was not achieved here.

Sequences were obtained from naive CD4+ T cells from blood. V usage is TRBV28 and J usage is TRBJ1-1; D gene unclear. The receptor comes from a man younger than 30 in good health. This CDR3 is CASRGNTEAFF. The CDR3 bases are TGTGCCAGCAGGGGGAACACTGAAGCTTTCTTT.